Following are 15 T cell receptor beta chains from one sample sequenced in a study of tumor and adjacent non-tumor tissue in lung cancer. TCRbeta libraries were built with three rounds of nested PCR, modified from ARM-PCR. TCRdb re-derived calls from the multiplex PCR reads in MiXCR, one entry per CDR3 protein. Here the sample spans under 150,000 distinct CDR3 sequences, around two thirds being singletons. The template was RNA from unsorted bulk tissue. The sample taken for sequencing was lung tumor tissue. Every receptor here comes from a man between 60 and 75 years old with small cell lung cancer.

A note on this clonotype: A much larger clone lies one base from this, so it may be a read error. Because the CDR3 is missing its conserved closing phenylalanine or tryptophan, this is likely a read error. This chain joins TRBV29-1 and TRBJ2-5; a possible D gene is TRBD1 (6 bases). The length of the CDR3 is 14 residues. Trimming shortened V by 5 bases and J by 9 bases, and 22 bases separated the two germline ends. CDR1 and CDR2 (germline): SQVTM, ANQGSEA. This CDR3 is CSVSITYREGAQYC. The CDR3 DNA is TGCAGCGTTTCGATAACATACAGGGAAGGAGCCCAGTACTGC.

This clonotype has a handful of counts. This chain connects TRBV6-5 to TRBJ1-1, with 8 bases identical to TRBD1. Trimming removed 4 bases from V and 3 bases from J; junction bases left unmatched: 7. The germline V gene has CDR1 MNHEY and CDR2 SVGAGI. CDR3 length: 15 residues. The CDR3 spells CASSSWTGLYTEAFF. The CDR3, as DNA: TGTGCCAGCAGTTCATGGACAGGGTTGTACACTGAAGCTTTCTTT.

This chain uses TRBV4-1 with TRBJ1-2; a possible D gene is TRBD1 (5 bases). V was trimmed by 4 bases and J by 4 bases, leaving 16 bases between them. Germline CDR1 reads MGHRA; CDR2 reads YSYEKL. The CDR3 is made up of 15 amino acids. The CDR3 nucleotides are TGCGCCAGCAGCCTGTTCGCGGGGGAAGGCTATGGCTACACCTTC. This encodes CASSLFAGEGYGYTF.

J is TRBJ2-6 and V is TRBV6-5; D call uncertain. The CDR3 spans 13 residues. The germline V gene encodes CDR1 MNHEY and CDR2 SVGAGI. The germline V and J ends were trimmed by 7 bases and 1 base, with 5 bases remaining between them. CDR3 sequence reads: CASTISGANVLTF. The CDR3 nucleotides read TGTGCCAGCACAATTTCTGGGGCCAACGTCCTGACTTTC.

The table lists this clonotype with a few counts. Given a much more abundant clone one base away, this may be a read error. CDR3 nucleotide sequence: TGTGCCAGCAGCTCCCTCCTCAGCGGGAGTAACAATGAGCAGTTCTTC. This gives the protein CASSSLLSGSNNEQFF. This chain links TRBV11-3 with TRBJ2-1; 8 positions agree with TRBD2. CDR3 length: 16 residues. Trimming cost V 4 bases and J 5 bases; bases outside gene matches: 10. Germline lookup yields CDR1 SGHNT and CDR2 YENEEA.

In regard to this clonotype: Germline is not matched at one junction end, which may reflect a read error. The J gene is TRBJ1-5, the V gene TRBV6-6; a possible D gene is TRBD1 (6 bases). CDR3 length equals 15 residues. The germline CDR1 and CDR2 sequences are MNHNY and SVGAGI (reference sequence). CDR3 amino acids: CASRSEDSSDQPQHF. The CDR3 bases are TGTGCCAGCAGATCCGAGGACAGTAGCGATCAGCCCCAGCATTTT.

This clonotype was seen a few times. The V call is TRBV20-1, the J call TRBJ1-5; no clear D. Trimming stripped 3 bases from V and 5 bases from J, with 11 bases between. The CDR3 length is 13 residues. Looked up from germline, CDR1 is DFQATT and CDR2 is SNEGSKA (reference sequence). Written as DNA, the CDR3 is TGCAGTGCTAGGGAGGAATTTTATCAGCCCCAGCATTTT. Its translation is CSAREEFYQPQHF.

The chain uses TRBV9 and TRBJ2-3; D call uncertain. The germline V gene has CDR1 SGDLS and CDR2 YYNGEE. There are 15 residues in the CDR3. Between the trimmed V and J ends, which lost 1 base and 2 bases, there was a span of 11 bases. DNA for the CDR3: TGTGCCAGCAGCGTATGGGGATCCAACACAGATACGCAGTATTTT. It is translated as CASSVWGSNTDTQYF.

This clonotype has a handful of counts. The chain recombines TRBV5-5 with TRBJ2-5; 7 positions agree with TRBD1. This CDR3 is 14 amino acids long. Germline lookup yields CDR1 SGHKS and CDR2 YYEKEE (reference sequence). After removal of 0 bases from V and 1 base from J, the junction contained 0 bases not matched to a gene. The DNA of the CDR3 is TGTGCCAGCAGCTTGGGGGACAGCCAAGAGACCCAGTACTTC. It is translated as CASSLGDSQETQYF.

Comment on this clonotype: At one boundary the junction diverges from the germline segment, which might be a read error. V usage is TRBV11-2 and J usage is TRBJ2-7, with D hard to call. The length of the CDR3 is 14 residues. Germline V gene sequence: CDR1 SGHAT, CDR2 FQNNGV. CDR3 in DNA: TGTGCCAACAGCTTAGATCTAGGCCTCTACGAGCAGTACTTT. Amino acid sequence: CANSLDLGLYEQYF. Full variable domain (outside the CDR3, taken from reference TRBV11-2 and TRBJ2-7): EAGVAQSPRYKIIEKRQSVAFWCNPISGHATLYWYQQILGQGPKLLIQFQNNGVVDDSQLPKDRFSAERLKGVDSTLKIQPAKLEDSAVYLCANSLDLGLYEQYFGPGTRLTVT.

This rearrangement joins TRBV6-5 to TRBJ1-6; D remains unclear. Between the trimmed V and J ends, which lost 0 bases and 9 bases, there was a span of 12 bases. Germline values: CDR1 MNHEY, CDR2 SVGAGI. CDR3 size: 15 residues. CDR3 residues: CASSYSVMGFSPLHF. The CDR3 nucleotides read TGTGCCAGCAGTTACTCGGTTATGGGGTTTTCACCCCTCCACTTT.

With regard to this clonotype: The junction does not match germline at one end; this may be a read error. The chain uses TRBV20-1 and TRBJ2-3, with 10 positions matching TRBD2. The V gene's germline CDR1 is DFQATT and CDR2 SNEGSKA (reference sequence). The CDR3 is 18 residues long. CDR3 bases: TGCGGTGCTATAAAACTAGCGGGATTTGGGGGGCACCCAGATACGCAGTACTTT. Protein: CGAIKLAGFGGHPDTQYF.

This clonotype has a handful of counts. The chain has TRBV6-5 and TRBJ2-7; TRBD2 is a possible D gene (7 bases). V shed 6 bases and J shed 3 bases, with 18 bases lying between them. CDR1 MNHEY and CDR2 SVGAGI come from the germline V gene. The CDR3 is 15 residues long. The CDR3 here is CASRGGLVTCYEQYV. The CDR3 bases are TGTGCCAGCAGGGGGGGGCTAGTGACATGCTACGAGCAGTACGTC.

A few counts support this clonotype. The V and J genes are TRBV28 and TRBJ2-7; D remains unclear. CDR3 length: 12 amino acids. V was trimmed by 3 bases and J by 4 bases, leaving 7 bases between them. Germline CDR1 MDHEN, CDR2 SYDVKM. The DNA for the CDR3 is TGTGCCAGCAGTTTCGCGAGGTACGAGCAGTACTTC. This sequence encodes CASSFARYEQYF.

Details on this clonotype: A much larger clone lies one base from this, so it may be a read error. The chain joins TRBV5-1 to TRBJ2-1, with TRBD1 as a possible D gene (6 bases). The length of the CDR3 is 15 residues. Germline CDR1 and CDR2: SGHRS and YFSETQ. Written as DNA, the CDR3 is TGCACCAGCAGCTTGGATCCCGGGACATACAATGAGCAGTTCTTC. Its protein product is CTSSLDPGTYNEQFF.